Below, one T cell receptor (beta chain) is given with its context. Its antigen is not known. The data originate from a study of human T cells and chemical hapten exposure. Study results and limitations: Following DPC sensitization, TCRs present above 1 in 1000 frequency showed no change.

The time point denotes: pre-sensitization, week 0. Specified treatment: therapeutic diphenylcyclopropenone sensitization with weekly scalp DPC. Blood was collected ahead of every patch test applied. The ends were cut back, 5 bases at V and 13 bases at J, with 18 bases in the middle. CDR3 length: 13 amino acids. Germline CDR1 reads SEHNR; CDR2 reads FQNEAQ (reference sequence). TCRdb fed the RACE reads into MiXCR, producing one record per CDR3 protein. The sample carries approximately 370,000 distinct CDR3 sequences, about 5.4% recorded once. V is TRBV7-9 and J is TRBJ2-1; either TRBD1 or TRBD2 may supply D (5 bases each). The sequence derives from a woman younger than 35 with alopecia areata. Some clones in this sample may be carry-over from other donors' samples. The sample was whole blood, taken in connection with sensitization to the hapten diphenylcyclopropenone (DPC). The CDR3 region has the DNA TGTGCCAGCAGCCCCACCCCGCTCGGGGCCCAGTTCTTC. It translates to CASSPTPLGAQFF.